This T cell receptor beta chain was sequenced during a study of cytomegalovirus exposure and HLA in healthy donors. This clone was counted once. No antigen is known for it. Study-level findings and limits: Cytomegalovirus association was listed for approximately 150 TCR beta chains.

After removal of 2 bases from V and 5 bases from J, the junction contained 9 bases not matched to a gene. Germline assignment: CDR1 SGHRS and CDR2 YFSETQ. The CDR3 is made up of 15 amino acids. This table comes from immunoSEQ multiplex PCR, and its TCRdb copy is limited to in-frame clones, with some not included. The table has about 170,000 clones, about nine tenths seen once. The TCR was taken from a man aged 18-30 years in good health and CMV-seropositive. The source material was PBMCs. This chain uses TRBV5-1 with TRBJ1-1; 7 bases align to TRBD1. The CDR3 DNA is TGCGCCAGCAGCTTCGGACAGGCCAAGTTTACTGAAGCTTTCTTT. It translates to CASSFGQAKFTEAFF.